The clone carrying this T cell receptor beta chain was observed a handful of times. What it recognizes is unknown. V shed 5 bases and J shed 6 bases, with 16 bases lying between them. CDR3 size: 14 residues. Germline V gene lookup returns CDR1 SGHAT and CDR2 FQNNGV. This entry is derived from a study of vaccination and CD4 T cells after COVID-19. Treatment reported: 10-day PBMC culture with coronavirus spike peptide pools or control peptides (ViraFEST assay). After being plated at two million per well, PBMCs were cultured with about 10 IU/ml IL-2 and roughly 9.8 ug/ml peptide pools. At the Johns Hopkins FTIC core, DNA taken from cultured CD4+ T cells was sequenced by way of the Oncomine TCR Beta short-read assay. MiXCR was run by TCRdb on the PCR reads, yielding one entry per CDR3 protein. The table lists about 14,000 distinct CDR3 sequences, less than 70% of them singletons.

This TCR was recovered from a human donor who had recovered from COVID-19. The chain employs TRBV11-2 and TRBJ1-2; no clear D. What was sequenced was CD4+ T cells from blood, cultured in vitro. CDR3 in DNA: TGTGCCAGCAGCACGACGACGGCGAGGGATGGCTACACCTTC. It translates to CASSTTTARDGYTF.